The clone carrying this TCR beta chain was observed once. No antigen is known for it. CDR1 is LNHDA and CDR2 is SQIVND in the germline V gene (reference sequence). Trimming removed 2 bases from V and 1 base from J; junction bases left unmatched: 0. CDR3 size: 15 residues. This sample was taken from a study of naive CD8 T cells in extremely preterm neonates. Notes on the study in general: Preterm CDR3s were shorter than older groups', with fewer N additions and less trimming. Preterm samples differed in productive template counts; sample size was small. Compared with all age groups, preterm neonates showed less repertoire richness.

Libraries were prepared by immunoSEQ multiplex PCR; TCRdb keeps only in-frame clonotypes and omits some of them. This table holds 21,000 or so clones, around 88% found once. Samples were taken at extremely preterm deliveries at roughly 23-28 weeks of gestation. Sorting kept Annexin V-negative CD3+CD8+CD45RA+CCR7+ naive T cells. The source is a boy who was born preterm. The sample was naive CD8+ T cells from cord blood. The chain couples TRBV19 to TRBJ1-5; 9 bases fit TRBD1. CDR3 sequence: CASSITGGSNQPQHF. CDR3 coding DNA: TGTGCCAGTAGTATAACAGGGGGCAGCAATCAGCCCCAGCATTTT. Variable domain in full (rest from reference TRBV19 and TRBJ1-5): DGGITQSPKYLFRKEGQNVTLSCEQNLNHDAMYWYRQDPGQGLRLIYYSQIVNDFQKGDIAEGYSVSREKKESFPLTVTSAQKNPTAFYLCASSITGGSNQPQHFGDGTRLSIL.